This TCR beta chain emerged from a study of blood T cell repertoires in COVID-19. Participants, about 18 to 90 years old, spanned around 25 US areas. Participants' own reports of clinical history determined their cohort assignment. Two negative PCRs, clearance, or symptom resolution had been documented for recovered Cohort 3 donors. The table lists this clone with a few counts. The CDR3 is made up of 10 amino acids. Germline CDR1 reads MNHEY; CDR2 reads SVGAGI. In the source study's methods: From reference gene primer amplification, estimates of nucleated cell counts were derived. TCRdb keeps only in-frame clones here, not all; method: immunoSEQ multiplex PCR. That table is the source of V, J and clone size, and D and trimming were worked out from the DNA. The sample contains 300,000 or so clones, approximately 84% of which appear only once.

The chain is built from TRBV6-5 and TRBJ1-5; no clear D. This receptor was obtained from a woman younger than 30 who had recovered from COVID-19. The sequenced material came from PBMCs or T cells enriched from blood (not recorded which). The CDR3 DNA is TGTGCAGTAGGCAATCAGCCCCAGCATTTT. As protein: CAVGNQPQHF.